This T cell receptor beta chain was identified in a study of human T cells and chemical hapten exposure. As for the study in general: On about 2 cm by about 2 cm of upper inner arm skin, sensitization was performed with 2% DPC. Each week of the roughly 24-week study, patients had diphenylcyclopropenone applied to the scalp.

In its sample, this clonotype was seen many times. Individual cDNA molecules each carried unique molecular identifiers attached by the library. TCRdb reprocessed the RACE reads via MiXCR and lists one record per CDR3 protein. The sample yields more than 300,000 distinct CDR3 sequences, approximately 5.1% seen once. As for time point: pre-sensitization, week 0. Treatment specified: therapeutic diphenylcyclopropenone sensitization with weekly scalp DPC. The germline gives CDR1 LGHNA, CDR2 YNFKEQ. The CDR3 runs 16 residues. V lost 1 base to trimming and J lost 4 bases, with 14 bases between them. This receptor was identified in a woman between 50 and 59 years old with alopecia areata. Some clones in this sample may be carry-over from other donors' samples. The V and J genes are TRBV4-2 and TRBJ2-1; D is possibly TRBD2 (5 bases). Here the sequenced sample was whole blood, taken in connection with sensitization to the hapten diphenylcyclopropenone (DPC). The CDR3 DNA reads as TGTGCCAGCAGCCAAGGCCTCGGAGGCCAATACAATGAGCAGTTCTTC. Encoded protein: CASSQGLGGQYNEQFF.